The present T cell receptor beta chain was sequenced within a study of Ad26.COV2.S vaccination and SARS-CoV-2 variants. As for treatment: around 19 received Ad26.COV2.S at low or high dose, single or two shots; about 5 received placebo; per-sample allocation not given. Repertoires come from day 63 after the first vaccine or placebo injection. CDR3 length equals 15 residues. The V gene's germline CDR1 is MNHEY and CDR2 SMNVEV (reference sequence). V was clipped by 5 bases and J by 9 bases, with 20 bases between them. The assay was immunoSEQ multiplex PCR, and TCRdb's table has in-frame clones only and misses some. The data show around 270,000 clones, approximately 88% seen once.

This TCR came from a person between 18 and 59 years old who received the Ad26.COV2.S COVID-19 vaccine or a placebo. Sequencing was performed on peripheral blood, taken in a trial of Ad26.COV2.S vaccine versus placebo. The chain links TRBV27 to TRBJ2-1; a weak D match, TRBD1 (6 bases). In DNA, the CDR3 is TGTGCCAGCAGTCCACAAGGTAGAGGGGGTGCTGAGCAGTTCTTC. Translated: CASSPQGRGGAEQFF.